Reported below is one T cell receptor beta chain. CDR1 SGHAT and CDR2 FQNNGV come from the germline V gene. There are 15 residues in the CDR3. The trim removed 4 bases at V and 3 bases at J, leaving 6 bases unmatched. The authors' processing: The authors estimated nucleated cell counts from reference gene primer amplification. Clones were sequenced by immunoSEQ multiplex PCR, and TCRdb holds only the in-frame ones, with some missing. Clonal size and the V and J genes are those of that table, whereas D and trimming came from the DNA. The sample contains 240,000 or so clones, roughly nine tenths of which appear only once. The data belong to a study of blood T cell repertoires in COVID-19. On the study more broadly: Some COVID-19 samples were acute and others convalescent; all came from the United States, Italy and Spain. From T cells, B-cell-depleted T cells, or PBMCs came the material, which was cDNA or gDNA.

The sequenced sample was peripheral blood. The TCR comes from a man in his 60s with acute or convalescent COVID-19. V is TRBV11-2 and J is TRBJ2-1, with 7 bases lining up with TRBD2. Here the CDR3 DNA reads TGTGCCAGCAGCTCCACACGGGACTACTACAATGAGCAGTTCTTC. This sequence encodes CASSSTRDYYNEQFF.